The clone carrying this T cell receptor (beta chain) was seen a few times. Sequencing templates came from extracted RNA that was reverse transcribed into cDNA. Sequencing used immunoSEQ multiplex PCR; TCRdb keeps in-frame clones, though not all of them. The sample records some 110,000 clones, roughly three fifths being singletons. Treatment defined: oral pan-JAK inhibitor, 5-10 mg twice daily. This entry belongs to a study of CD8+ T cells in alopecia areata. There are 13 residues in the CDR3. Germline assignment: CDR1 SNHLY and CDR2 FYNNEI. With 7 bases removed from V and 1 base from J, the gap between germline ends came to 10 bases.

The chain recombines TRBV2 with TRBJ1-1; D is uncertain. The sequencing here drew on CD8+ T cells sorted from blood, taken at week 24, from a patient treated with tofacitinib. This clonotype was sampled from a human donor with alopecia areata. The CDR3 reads CASTYPRNTEAFF. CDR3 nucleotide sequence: TGTGCCAGCACCTACCCAAGGAACACTGAAGCTTTCTTT.